The present T cell receptor (beta chain) was sequenced within a study of type 1 regulatory T cells. Study details: An in vitro protocol generated T-allo10, a Tr1-enriched, alloantigen-specific CD4 T cell product. Notes on the study in general: Type 1 regulatory T cells had a more restricted TCR repertoire than non-type 1 regulatory T cells.

Via MiXCR, TCRdb re-called the reads, giving one row per CDR3 protein. Here the sample spans about 65,000 distinct CDR3 sequences, approximately 50% being singletons. With 1 base clipped from V and 4 bases from J, the junction kept 9 bases outside the gene matches. Germline V gives CDR1 MGHRA, CDR2 YSYEKL. This CDR3 has 17 amino acids. This clonotype was detected only a few times. As yet, its antigen is unknown. Sequenced material: cultured non-Tr1 T cells, either the whole culture or a sorted T cell fraction (not recorded which). The origin of this receptor is a human donor in good health. The rearrangement links TRBV4-1 to TRBJ2-7; 11 nucleotides agree with TRBD2. The CDR3 reads CASSQVIIAGGRYEQYF. The CDR3 DNA is TGCGCCAGCAGCCAAGTTATTATAGCGGGGGGGCGGTACGAGCAGTACTTC.